A single sample is the source of the 29 T cell receptor beta chains below, sequenced in a study of beta chain features in type 1 diabetes (dated by TCRdb to 2017 to 2018). On the study overall, not on this receptor specifically: A moderate but significant shortening of TCRB CDR3 length was observed in type 1 diabetes patients in all four CD4+ subsets.

Antigens of these TCRs are unknown. Libraries were prepared through the immunoSEQ multiplex PCR assay. All of the isolated RNA was reverse transcribed with the High Capacity cDNA Reverse Transcription Kit, so expressed TCRB transcripts were sequenced. Not all clones reach the TCRdb copy of this immuneACCESS table, which keeps in-frame sequences only. Checked studies attribute under half of the gap to unresolved V genes and leave the rest unexplained. This sample comprises around 600,000 clones, around an eighth of them detected only once. In total, the top ten clones hold 0.09% to 0.15% of the sample. The sample comprised naive CD4+ T cells from blood. Reading the label with the study, this specimen's cell subset or site is: true naive CD4+ T cells. These receptors were collected from a man in his thirties or forties with type 1 diabetes.

The CDR3, as DNA: TGTGCCAGCTCACCACGGGAGGGAGACGCTGAAGCTTTCTTT. Translation gives CASSPREGDAEAFF. The chain recombines TRBV18 with TRBJ1-1; D is undetermined. The CDR3 is 14 residues long. Germline CDR1 and CDR2: KGHSH and LQKENI. V was trimmed by 1 base and J by 6 bases, leaving 12 bases between them.

In its sample, this clone was seen a few times. This rearrangement joins TRBV2 to TRBJ2-7; D is undetermined. Looked up from germline, CDR1 is SNHLY and CDR2 is FYNNEI. The CDR3 has 13 residues. Trimming took off 7 bases at V and 3 bases at J, with 13 bases between the two ends. Here the CDR3 reads CASNPQPFYEQYF. DNA of the CDR3: TGTGCCAGCAACCCCCAGCCGTTCTACGAGCAGTACTTC.

This clone has more than one count but fewer than ten. The chain employs TRBV6-1 and TRBJ2-1, with D perhaps matching TRBD2 (5 bases). CDR1 and CDR2 from the germline V gene are MNHNS and SASEGT. Trimming stripped 2 bases from V and 4 bases from J, with 12 bases between. The CDR3 totals 15 residues. The chain's CDR3 is CASSEPTTPYNEQFF. The DNA of the CDR3 is TGTGCCAGCAGTGAACCGACTACACCTTACAATGAGCAGTTCTTC.

CDR3 loop: CASSEVAGGRFSSRTDTQYF. CDR3 coding DNA: TGTGCCAGCAGTGAGGTAGCGGGGGGGCGGTTTTCCTCCCGCACAGATACGCAGTATTTT. The chain recombines TRBV6-1 with TRBJ2-3; TRBD2 agrees at 11 bases. The CDR3 totals 20 residues. Germline CDR1 is MNHNS and CDR2 is SASEGT. The J segment lost 1 base and the V segment lost 3 bases, leaving 15 bases of the junction unmatched.

The chain uses TRBV6-5 and TRBJ1-6, with a possible D match to TRBD1 (5 bases). The CDR3 sequence is 15 residues long. V lost 6 bases to trimming and J lost 6 bases, with 15 bases between them. Per germline, CDR1 MNHEY and CDR2 SVGAGI. CDR3 sequence: CASRPQAGINSPLHF. The CDR3 DNA sequence: TGTGCCAGCAGACCCCAAGCAGGGATTAATTCACCCCTCCACTTT.

This clone came up a few times. At one end the junction does not follow the germline gene, possibly because of a read error. This sequence joins TRBV5-4 and TRBJ1-1; no clear D. Per germline, CDR1 SGHNT and CDR2 YYREEE (reference sequence). The CDR3 length is 13 residues. DNA of the CDR3: TGCGCCAGCAGCCAAGAAAGGAGGACTGAAGCTTTCTTT. Protein product: CASSQERRTEAFF.

There are a few counts of this clone. The chain is built from TRBV19 and TRBJ2-7, with D tentatively TRBD2 (5 bases). This CDR3 has 15 residues. The V and J ends lost 1 base and 3 bases respectively, with 13 bases between them. The germline CDR1 and CDR2 sequences are LNHDA and SQIVND (reference sequence). The CDR3 is CASSIAAGEHYEQYF. The DNA for the CDR3 is TGTGCCAGTAGTATAGCCGCTGGGGAGCACTACGAGCAGTACTTC.

This clone came up a few times. The chain has TRBV4-3 and TRBJ2-3; 7 bases fit TRBD2. CDR1 LGHNA and CDR2 YSLEER come from the germline V gene. V trimming: 1 base; J trimming: 2 bases; junction bases outside the gene matches: 9. This CDR3 is 17 amino acids long. The CDR3 sequence: CASSQGGLADSTDTQYF. The CDR3 bases are TGCGCCAGCAGCCAAGGGGGCCTAGCGGACTCCACAGATACGCAGTATTTT.

Only a few counts were recorded for this clone. V and J are TRBV2 and TRBJ2-4; TRBD1 might be the D (7 bases). This CDR3 has 15 residues. The V end was cut by 8 bases, the J end by 2 bases, with 16 bases between. CDR1 and CDR2 (germline): SNHLY, FYNNEI. The CDR3 coding sequence is TGTGCCAGCCAACCCGGAGGGGGCTCCAAAAACATTCAGTACTTC. It specifies CASQPGGGSKNIQYF.

This clone has a handful of counts. V gene TRBV7-7 combines with J gene TRBJ2-5; D remains ambiguous. There are 13 residues in the CDR3. CDR1 and CDR2 (germline): SSHAT, FNYEAQ (reference sequence). Trimming pared 1 base from V and 5 bases from J, leaving 8 bases between. CDR3 loop: CASSLDSSETQYF. The CDR3 DNA reads TGTGCCAGCAGCTTAGACAGTTCTGAGACCCAGTACTTC.

The V and J genes are TRBV5-8 and TRBJ1-3; D not resolved. The V and J ends lost 5 bases and 2 bases respectively, with 11 bases between them. The CDR3 contains 14 residues. Germline V gene data show CDR1 as SGHTS and CDR2 as YDEGEE. CDR3 nucleotides: TGTGCCAGCAGTCAAACAGCCGCTGGAAACACCATATATTTT. Protein product: CASSQTAAGNTIYF.

J is TRBJ2-5 and V is TRBV29-1, with D maybe TRBD1 (6 bases). CDR3 length equals 11 residues. The V end lost 6 bases, the J end lost 4 bases, and 9 bases lay between the germline ends. Germline assignment: CDR1 SQVTM and CDR2 ANQGSEA. CDR3 amino acids: CSVFRGETQYF. CDR3 sequence (DNA): TGCAGCGTCTTCAGGGGAGAGACCCAGTACTTC.

V and J are TRBV7-2 and TRBJ2-3; D assignment may be TRBD1 or TRBD2 (6 bases each). The germline V gene has CDR1 SGHTA and CDR2 FQGNSA. The CDR3 loop spans 13 amino acids. Trimming removed 3 bases from V and 7 bases from J, with 11 bases in between. CDR3 amino acids: CASSFRGENTQYF. CDR3 nucleotide sequence: TGTGCCAGCAGCTTTAGGGGGGAAAATACGCAGTATTTT.

Points on this clone: Relative to the germline gene, one junction end is altered; a read error may explain this. The same CDR3 also results from other DNA sequences found in this sample. This sequence joins TRBV25-1 and TRBJ1-1; D is possibly TRBD1 (6 bases). CDR1 MGHDK and CDR2 SYGVNS come from the germline V gene. This CDR3 is 15 amino acids long. CDR3 DNA: TGTGCCAGCAGTGAATCTGGACAGCCGAACACTGAAGCCTTCTTT. Protein: CASSESGQPNTEAFF.

This clone has more than one count but fewer than ten. The chain recombines TRBV5-1 with TRBJ2-3; TRBD2 matches at 13 bases. This CDR3 contains 20 residues. Trimming at V came to 2 bases and at J to 2 bases, leaving 14 bases not matched to a gene. Germline CDR1 reads SGHRS; CDR2 reads YFSETQ. The CDR3 bases are TGCGCCAGCAGCTTACGACTAGCGGGGGGATTACAGTATTCCACAGATACGCAGTATTTT. It yields the protein CASSLRLAGGLQYSTDTQYF.

This clone was seen a few times. This rearrangement joins TRBV10-1 to TRBJ2-7; 7 bases agree with TRBD1. V gave up 0 bases and J gave up 1 base; unmatched junction bases: 9. The CDR3 length is 17 residues. The V gene's germline CDR1 is WNHNN and CDR2 SYGVQD (reference sequence). CDR3 sequence (DNA): TGCGCCAGCAGTGAGTCCATCTCCGGGACAGTATCCTACGAGCAGTACTTC. Residues: CASSESISGTVSYEQYF.

The chain carries TRBV7-8 and TRBJ2-7, with 8 bases fitting TRBD1. V was clipped by 5 bases and J by 6 bases; unmatched bases: 15. The V gene's germline CDR1 is SGHVS and CDR2 FQNEAQ. The CDR3 has 16 residues. The CDR3 region is CASSPARDRFPREQYF. Written as DNA, the CDR3 is TGTGCCAGCAGCCCTGCTAGGGACAGGTTTCCCCGCGAGCAGTACTTC.

This clone occurred a few times. The chain employs TRBV11-2 and TRBJ2-7; D perhaps matches TRBD2 (6 bases). With 2 bases removed from V and 7 bases from J, the gap between germline ends came to 21 bases. CDR1 and CDR2 (germline): SGHAT, FQNNGV. The CDR3 is 16 residues long. DNA for the CDR3: TGTGCCAGCAGCTTAACGGGACGAGGGTTTGGGAGGGAGCAGTACTTC. This codes for CASSLTGRGFGREQYF.

This rearrangement joins TRBV28 to TRBJ2-7; TRBD1 is a possible D gene (5 bases). Germline CDR1 reads MDHEN; CDR2 reads SYDVKM. The CDR3 consists of 15 residues. V lost 6 bases, J lost 2 bases, and 17 bases lay in between. CDR3 region: CASSSIGEGTYEQYF. The DNA for the CDR3 is TGTGCCAGCAGCTCGATAGGGGAAGGGACCTACGAGCAGTACTTC.

Points on this clone: Other DNA sequences of this sample code for an identical CDR3. The chain combines TRBV6-1 with TRBJ1-5, with 8 positions matching TRBD1. J lost 4 bases, V lost 3 bases, and 5 bases had no gene match. In germline, CDR1 is MNHNS, CDR2 SASEGT. The CDR3 extends over 15 amino acids. The CDR3 DNA reads TGTGCCAGCAGTGATCAGGACAGGGCGAATCAGCCCCAGCATTTT. This codes for CASSDQDRANQPQHF.

This chain connects TRBV7-9 to TRBJ2-1; weak D call: TRBD2 (5 bases). The CDR3 runs to 16 residues. The germline CDR1 and CDR2 sequences are SEHNR and FQNEAQ (reference sequence). V was shortened by 3 bases and J by 0 bases, with 12 bases between the two germline ends. The CDR3 spells CASSFRLGSSYNEQFF. The CDR3, as DNA: TGTGCCAGCAGCTTTAGACTGGGGAGCTCCTACAATGAGCAGTTCTTC.

This clone was recorded a few times. Additional DNA sequences in this sample encode the identical CDR3. The CDR3 DNA reads as TGCGCCAGCAGCTCCGGTGATGAGCAGTACTTC. Amino acids: CASSSGDEQYF. The chain employs TRBV5-1 and TRBJ2-7, with D uncertain. This CDR3 has 11 residues. CDR1 SGHRS and CDR2 YFSETQ come from the germline V gene. V shed 3 bases and J shed 7 bases, with 8 bases lying between them. Based on the CDR3 plus reference TRBV5-1 and TRBJ2-7, the full variable domain is KAGVTQTPRYLIKTRGQQVTLSCSPISGHRSVSWYQQTPGQGLQFLFEYFSETQRNKGNFPGRFSGRQFSNSRSEMNVSTLELGDSALYLCASSSGDEQYFGPGTRLTVT.

The rearrangement links TRBV28 to TRBJ2-1; TRBD2 is a possible D gene (7 bases). Germline V gene sequence: CDR1 MDHEN, CDR2 SYDVKM. The CDR3 has 15 residues. Trimming shortened V by 1 base and J by 4 bases, and 11 bases separated the two germline ends. CDR3 residues: CASSLLGGPYNEQFF. In DNA, the CDR3 is TGTGCCAGCAGTTTATTGGGGGGGCCATACAATGAGCAGTTCTTC.

The genes are TRBV7-9 and TRBJ1-2; TRBD1 matches 9 bases. The CDR3 extends over 17 amino acids. Germline CDR1 reads SEHNR; CDR2 reads FQNEAQ (reference sequence). V gave up 6 bases and J gave up 6 bases; unmatched junction bases: 17. CDR3 residues: CASRPGQGQGFVDGYTF. Written as DNA, the CDR3 is TGTGCCAGCAGGCCCGGACAGGGACAGGGATTCGTGGATGGCTACACCTTC.

This clone was recorded a few times. This rearrangement joins TRBV7-6 to TRBJ2-6, with D unresolved. The germline V gene has CDR1 SGHVS and CDR2 FNYEAQ. The length of the CDR3 is 17 residues. Trimming left V 4 bases short and J 4 bases short, with 17 bases between. CDR3 amino acids: CASSSTPAGHGANVLTF. CDR3 in DNA: TGTGCCAGCAGCTCGACACCCGCCGGCCACGGGGCCAACGTCCTGACTTTC.

This clone has just a few counts. This chain joins TRBV28 and TRBJ2-7, with D possibly TRBD1 on 7 matching bases. CDR1 MDHEN and CDR2 SYDVKM come from the germline V gene. The CDR3 extends over 14 amino acids. Trimming shortened V by 5 bases and J by 0 bases, and 11 bases separated the two germline ends. DNA for the CDR3: TGTGCCAGCAGTGGGGGGACAGACTCCTACGAGCAGTACTTC. Its translation: CASSGGTDSYEQYF.

The V call is TRBV29-1, the J call TRBJ1-2; possible D gene TRBD1, 6 bases. The CDR3 is 14 amino acids. Germline V gene lookup returns CDR1 SQVTM and CDR2 ANQGSEA. CDR3 in amino acids: CSFSKGGARDGYTF. CDR3 DNA sequence: TGCAGTTTCTCAAAAGGGGGGGCGCGAGATGGCTACACCTTC.

This clone has only a few counts. This chain connects TRBV6-5 to TRBJ1-6; D ambiguous. Germline CDR1 and CDR2: MNHEY and SVGAGI. V lost 5 bases to trimming and J lost 7 bases, with 6 bases between them. The CDR3 is 12 residues long. The DNA of the CDR3 is TGTGCCAGCAGTGTTGACAATTCACCCCTCCACTTT. Translated, it gives CASSVDNSPLHF.

This clone appeared a few times. The genes are TRBV7-9 and TRBJ2-7; D might be TRBD2 (6 bases). The ends were cut back, 4 bases at V and 4 bases at J, with 14 bases in the middle. From germline, CDR1 is SEHNR and CDR2 FQNEAQ (reference sequence). CDR3 size: 14 residues. The CDR3 reads CASSSGTYRYEQYF. The CDR3 DNA reads TGTGCCAGCAGCTCCGGGACTTACCGGTACGAGCAGTACTTC.